This T cell receptor beta chain was profiled in a study of T cells in Graves' hyperthyroidism and ophthalmopathy. Study as a whole: Initial diagnosis, before any treatment, was when peripheral blood was collected. Study observations and caveats: The model forecast ophthalmopathy, anticipating it by a median roughly 6 months before onset. Among clonotypes expanded in thyroid above 0.001, most were also found in blood.

Authors of the study amplified TCR beta CDR3 regions from RNA transcripts. The study used the HTBI primer set for a first-round RT-PCR of the TCR CDR3. A single record per CDR3 protein comes from TCRdb applying MiXCR to the multiplex PCR reads. The repertoire holds about 560,000 distinct CDR3 sequences, 15% to 20% seen once, with 15% to 20% in the top ten. Stable disease denoted Graves' hyperthyroidism without ophthalmopathy progression within 18 months. On this clonotype itself: Antigen unknown. Relative to the germline gene, one junction end is altered; a read error may explain this.

Germline V lookup: CDR1 SGHTA, CDR2 FQGNSA. This CDR3 contains 16 residues. This chain connects TRBV7-2 to TRBJ2-4; possibly TRBD2 for D (5 bases). This TCR was sampled from a woman aged 18-29 years with Graves' hyperthyroidism. The sequenced material came from blood. The CDR3 bases are TGTGCCAGCAGCAACGAGGGAACTGGAGCCAAAAACATTCAGTGCTTC. Its translation is CASSNEGTGAKNIQCF.